One and the same sample provided the 10 T cell receptor beta chains below, sequenced in a study of blood T cell repertoires in COVID-19. Using immunoSEQ multiplex PCR, the repertoire was profiled, and TCRdb retains in-frame clones only, with some absent. Altogether some 290,000 clones are present, around nine tenths being singletons, with the ten largest covering about 8.4%. The sample was PBMCs or T cells enriched from blood (not recorded which). These receptors were obtained from a woman aged 25 to 39 who had recovered from COVID-19.

V and J are TRBV10-3 and TRBJ2-3; D may be TRBD1 (6 bases). V was shortened by 4 bases and J by 5 bases, with 13 bases between the two germline ends. The CDR3 contains 14 residues. The germline CDR1 and CDR2 sequences are ENHRY and SYGVKD. In DNA, the CDR3 is TGTGCCATCAGTGGATTAACAGGGTTAGATACGCAGTATTTT. This encodes CAISGLTGLDTQYF.

This sequence joins TRBV6-5 and TRBJ2-7, with D tentatively TRBD1 (6 bases). This CDR3 region has 14 residues. The germline V gene encodes CDR1 MNHEY and CDR2 SVGAGI. V was shortened by 6 bases and J by 1 base, with 13 bases between the two germline ends. The CDR3 sequence is CASSPGTFSYEQYF. Written as DNA, the CDR3 is TGTGCCAGCAGCCCCGGGACATTTTCCTACGAGCAGTACTTC.

The chain joins TRBV5-4 to TRBJ2-1, with 13 bases fitting TRBD2. Germline assignment: CDR1 SGHNT and CDR2 YYREEE (reference sequence). The CDR3 has 17 residues. V dropped 3 bases and J dropped 2; count of bases not matched to a gene: 5. The CDR3 DNA reads as TGTGCCAGCAGCTCGGGGACTAGCGGGATTCCCTACAATGAGCAGTTCTTC. Protein sequence: CASSSGTSGIPYNEQFF.

The chain employs TRBV14 and TRBJ1-1, with D hard to call. Trimming stripped 2 bases from V and 0 bases from J, with 4 bases between. In germline, CDR1 is SGHDN, CDR2 FVKESK. The CDR3 runs to 13 residues. The CDR3 DNA follows: TGTGCCAGCAGCCAATCAGTGAACACTGAAGCTTTCTTT. Protein: CASSQSVNTEAFF.

V is TRBV2 and J is TRBJ2-2, with D possibly TRBD2 on 5 matching bases. CDR3 size: 13 residues. Trimming shortened V by 7 bases and J by 1 base, and 7 bases separated the two germline ends. Germline CDR1 is SNHLY and CDR2 is FYNNEI. The CDR3 loop reads CASKEENTGELFF. In nucleotides, the CDR3 is TGTGCCAGCAAGGAGGAGAACACCGGGGAGCTGTTTTTT.

This chain links TRBV25-1 with TRBJ2-7, with 7 bases aligning to TRBD1. CDR1 and CDR2 from the germline V gene are MGHDK and SYGVNS. After removal of 2 bases from V and 4 bases from J, the junction contained 11 bases not matched to a gene. This CDR3 has 16 residues. The CDR3 bases are TGTGCCAGCAGTGAACTCCAGGGGGTTAAGAGGTACGAGCAGTACTTC. Translated, it gives CASSELQGVKRYEQYF.

The chain carries TRBV6-5 and TRBJ1-5; tentative D call: TRBD1 (6 bases). CDR1 is MNHEY, CDR2 SVGAGI, per germline. The ends were cut back, 7 bases at V and 0 bases at J, with 10 bases in the middle. The CDR3 has 14 residues. CDR3: CASMGASSNQPQHF. CDR3 bases: TGTGCCAGCATGGGGGCTTCTAGCAATCAGCCCCAGCATTTT.

The chain carries TRBV6-5 and TRBJ2-7; TRBD1 is a possible D gene (5 bases). Germline V gives CDR1 MNHEY, CDR2 SVGAGI. The CDR3 is made up of 14 amino acids. V was trimmed by 6 bases and J by 1 base, leaving 13 bases between them. The CDR3 sequence: CASSLYDSSYEQYF. The CDR3 region has the DNA TGTGCCAGCAGCCTATACGACAGTTCCTACGAGCAGTACTTC.

The chain recombines TRBV2 with TRBJ2-1, with TRBD2 identical over 10 bases. The CDR3 is made up of 15 amino acids. Germline assignment: CDR1 SNHLY and CDR2 FYNNEI. The V and J ends lost 4 bases and 4 bases, in that order; junction bases with no gene match: 4. The CDR3 nucleotides are TGTGCCAGCAGTGTCACTAGCGGGGCTTACAATGAGCAGTTCTTC. Amino acid sequence: CASSVTSGAYNEQFF. The complete variable domain, with remaining parts taken from reference TRBV2 and TRBJ2-1, reads EPEVTQTPSHQVTQMGQEVILRCVPISNHLYFYWYRQILGQKVEFLVSFYNNEISEKSEIFDDQFSVERPDGSNFTLKIRSTKLEDSAMYFCASSVTSGAYNEQFFGPGTRLTVL.

The chain is built from TRBV19 and TRBJ1-5, with D tentatively TRBD1 (5 bases). Germline V gives CDR1 LNHDA, CDR2 SQIVND (reference sequence). V gave up 3 bases and J gave up 5 bases, with 17 bases separating them. The CDR3 contains 16 residues. Written as DNA, the CDR3 is TGTGCCAGTAGTATGACGCGCAGATCAGGGTATCAGCCCCAGCATTTT. Its protein product is CASSMTRRSGYQPQHF.